The 16 T cell receptor beta chains below come from one sample, sequenced in a study of a mutant IDH1 vaccine in newly diagnosed glioma. Sequenced by immunoSEQ multiplex PCR; TCRdb stores in-frame clones only, minus some. Of approximately 100,000 clones listed, around nine tenths are singletons. Time point: week 47, end of study. Every vaccine dose comprised 300 ug of mutant IDH1 20-mer peptide plus topical imiquimod. For these TCRs, the target antigens are not known. The sample consisted of PBMCs, taken from a glioma patient whose treatment included an IDH1 peptide vaccine. The receptors derive from a woman aged 45 to 65 with glioma.

This chain joins TRBV5-1 and TRBJ2-7; a weak D match, TRBD1 (6 bases). There are 15 residues in the CDR3. In germline, CDR1 is SGHRS, CDR2 YFSETQ. With 3 bases removed from V and 7 bases from J, the gap between germline ends came to 20 bases. For the CDR3, the DNA is TGCGCCAGCAGCTCCAGGGGAGCAGTCCTAGGGGAGCAGTACTTC. Protein: CASSSRGAVLGEQYF. The full variable domain, in which reference TRBV5-1 and TRBJ2-7 provide the parts outside the CDR3, is KAGVTQTPRYLIKTRGQQVTLSCSPISGHRSVSWYQQTPGQGLQFLFEYFSETQRNKGNFPGRFSGRQFSNSRSEMNVSTLELGDSALYLCASSSRGAVLGEQYFGPGTRLTVT.

DNA of the CDR3: TGCAGCGCGACAGGGAACTGGAATAGGGGCTACACCTTC. It encodes CSATGNWNRGYTF. V gene TRBV29-1 combines with J gene TRBJ1-2; 7 bases match TRBD1. In germline, CDR1 is SQVTM, CDR2 ANQGSEA. The CDR3 contains 13 residues. Germline trimming cut 7 bases from V and 8 bases from J; bases unmatched to any gene: 13.

Regarding this clone: The same CDR3 arises from other DNA sequences in this sample as well. The CDR3: CASSLGSGRAYTGELFF. In nucleotides, the CDR3 is TGTGCCAGCAGTTTAGGTAGCGGGAGGGCCTACACCGGGGAGCTGTTTTTT. V usage is TRBV27 and J usage is TRBJ2-2; TRBD2 matches 11 bases. The CDR3 length is 17 residues. J lost 3 bases, V lost 2 bases, and 5 bases had no gene match. Germline-derived CDR1 and CDR2 are MNHEY and SMNVEV (reference sequence).

The J gene is TRBJ1-4, the V gene TRBV7-2, with 8 bases that match TRBD1. CDR1 is SGHTA, CDR2 FQGNSA, per germline. CDR3 length: 15 residues. With 3 bases clipped from V and 4 bases from J, the junction kept 4 bases outside the gene matches. CDR3 residues: CASSFQGAFNEKLFF. The CDR3 DNA is TGTGCCAGCAGCTTTCAGGGGGCTTTTAATGAAAAACTGTTTTTT.

V and J are TRBV15 and TRBJ1-5; 9 bases are shared with TRBD1. Germline V gene lookup returns CDR1 LNHNV and CDR2 YYDKDF (reference sequence). The CDR3 spans 17 residues. V shed 4 bases and J 4 bases; nucleotides not matched to a gene: 11. The CDR3 spells CATSTSFAGTGNQPQHF. CDR3 bases: TGTGCCACCAGCACGAGCTTTGCCGGGACAGGGAATCAGCCCCAGCATTTT.

In this sample, this clone turned up a few times. This chain joins TRBV6-1 and TRBJ2-2; TRBD2 matches 12 bases. This CDR3 comprises 16 residues. Trimming removed 4 bases from V and 9 bases from J; junction bases left unmatched: 9. CDR1 is MNHNS, CDR2 SASEGT, per germline. CDR3 amino acids: CASSGGLAGGPRELFF. As DNA, the CDR3 is TGTGCCAGCAGTGGGGGGCTAGCGGGAGGGCCGAGGGAGCTGTTTTTT.

The chain recombines TRBV5-1 with TRBJ2-2; 16 bases agree with TRBD2. CDR1 and CDR2 (germline): SGHRS, YFSETQ. Trimming at V came to 4 bases and at J to 6 bases, leaving 3 bases not matched to a gene. This CDR3 region has 16 residues. The CDR3 region is CASSPGLAGGAGELFF. The DNA for the CDR3 is TGCGCCAGCAGCCCGGGACTAGCGGGAGGGGCCGGGGAGCTGTTTTTT.

The V and J genes are TRBV10-3 and TRBJ2-5; D ambiguous. From germline, CDR1 is ENHRY and CDR2 SYGVKD. This CDR3 spans 14 amino acids. V was cut by 10 bases and J by 2 bases, with 17 bases left in between. The CDR3 sequence: CATSPRSPQETQYF. In DNA, the CDR3 is TGTGCCACGTCTCCCCGCAGTCCACAAGAGACCCAGTACTTC.

This rearrangement joins TRBV11-2 to TRBJ2-1; D is unclear. Trimming pared 5 bases from V and 1 base from J, leaving 15 bases between. Germline V gene lookup returns CDR1 SGHAT and CDR2 FQNNGV. This CDR3 is built from 16 residues. The CDR3 DNA is TGTGCCAGCAGCCCCCTCCGCGGTCCATCCTACAATGAGCAGTTCTTC. Its translation: CASSPLRGPSYNEQFF.

This sequence joins TRBV10-3 and TRBJ2-1, with TRBD2 matching over 12 bases. This CDR3 is 18 amino acids long. Trimming took 4 bases from V and 0 from J; bases not matched to a gene: 7. Germline V gene sequence: CDR1 ENHRY, CDR2 SYGVKD. The CDR3 DNA reads TGTGCCATCAGTGTGACTAGCGGGAGCCCGAGCTCCTACAATGAGCAGTTCTTC. Translated: CAISVTSGSPSSYNEQFF.

This rearrangement joins TRBV5-1 to TRBJ1-5; TRBD1 matches at 10 bases. This CDR3 is 15 amino acids long. Germline V gene lookup returns CDR1 SGHRS and CDR2 YFSETQ. V trimming: 4 bases; J trimming: 2 bases; junction bases outside the gene matches: 3. The CDR3 region is CASSRTGGGNQPQHF. Here the CDR3 DNA reads TGCGCCAGCAGCCGGACAGGGGGAGGCAATCAGCCCCAGCATTTT.

The chain joins TRBV6-1 to TRBJ2-1; 10 nucleotides align to TRBD2. Trimming cost V 5 bases and J 3 bases; bases outside gene matches: 4. Germline V lookup: CDR1 MNHNS, CDR2 SASEGT. The length of the CDR3 is 15 residues. In DNA, the CDR3 is TGTGCCAGCAGTCCCCTAGCGGGGGTCTACAATGAGCAGTTCTTC. It is translated as CASSPLAGVYNEQFF.

The chain is built from TRBV5-6 and TRBJ2-7; 7 bases align to TRBD1. Trimming at V came to 2 bases and at J to 3 bases, leaving 5 bases not matched to a gene. Per the germline V gene, CDR1 is SGHDT and CDR2 is YYEEEE. The CDR3 consists of 14 residues. DNA for the CDR3: TGTGCCAGCAGCTTCACCGGGACAGACTACGAGCAGTACTTC. This codes for CASSFTGTDYEQYF.

The chain couples TRBV18 to TRBJ2-7; D is uncertain. Trimming shortened V by 0 bases and J by 0 bases, and 9 bases separated the two germline ends. Germline V CDR1 and CDR2: KGHSH, LQKENI. This CDR3 region has 15 residues. CDR3 nucleotide sequence: TGTGCCAGCTCACCACCTCAAGGCCGCTCCTACGAGCAGTACTTC. It translates to CASSPPQGRSYEQYF.

Written as DNA, the CDR3 is TGTGCCAGCAGTGTCTACAGGGAGGCCTATGGCTACACCTTC. It codes for CASSVYREAYGYTF. The chain has TRBV6-5 and TRBJ1-2, with D possibly being TRBD1 (6 bases). Per the germline V gene, CDR1 is MNHEY and CDR2 is SVGAGI. The CDR3 extends over 14 amino acids. V was cut by 5 bases and J by 4 bases, with 14 bases left in between.

The chain uses TRBV7-8 and TRBJ2-7, with D possibly matching TRBD1 (6 bases). The CDR3 spans 15 residues. Looked up from germline, CDR1 is SGHVS and CDR2 is FQNEAQ. V was cut by 4 bases and J by 0 bases, with 13 bases left in between. Written as DNA, the CDR3 is TGTGCCAGCAGCTGGAACAGGGCCCCCTCCTACGAGCAGTACTTC. Protein sequence: CASSWNRAPSYEQYF.